Sequencing of this T cell receptor (beta chain) was carried out in a study of blood T cell repertoires in COVID-19. In the study overall: Specimens from acute and convalescent COVID-19 originated in the United States, Italy and Spain. T cells, B-cell-depleted T cells, or PBMCs supplied cDNA or gDNA.

Methods used by the authors: Reference gene primer amplification gave estimated nucleated cell counts. Libraries were prepared by immunoSEQ multiplex PCR; TCRdb keeps only in-frame clonotypes and omits some of them. That table furnishes V, J and clone size, whereas the DNA furnished D and trimming. The sample shows 150,000 to 200,000 clones, 70% to 90% of them seen only once. Germline lookup yields CDR1 MDHEN and CDR2 SYDVKM. V shed 4 bases and J 8 bases; nucleotides not matched to a gene: 11. CDR3 size: 15 residues. This sequence originates from a man aged 18 to 35 who had recovered from COVID-19. Sequencing was performed on peripheral blood. The chain links TRBV28 to TRBJ1-3, with TRBD1 identical over 7 bases. Written as DNA, the CDR3 is TGTGCCAGCAGTTCCGGGACAGTTGTTGTAGACACCATATATTTT. Its protein is CASSSGTVVVDTIYF.